This entry lists 24 T cell receptor beta chains sequenced from one sample in a study of glioma-infiltrating T cells. The iRepertoire nested amplicon-rescue multiplex PCR amplified TCR alpha and beta CDR3s from RNA. MiXCR, run by TCRdb on the multiplex PCR reads, gives a single entry per CDR3 protein. This table holds about 410,000 distinct CDR3 sequences, more than 35% found once. Specimen: glioma tissue, nonneoplastic brain tissue, or PBMCs (not recorded which). All receptors derive from a human donor with low-grade glioma or glioblastoma, undergoing nonglioma brain surgery, or in good health (not recorded which).

This clonotype was counted at least ten times. The chain employs TRBV6-2 or TRBV6-3 and TRBJ2-7; either TRBD1 or TRBD2 may supply D (5 bases each). V was shortened by 2 bases and J by 4 bases, with 12 bases between the two germline ends. CDR1 and CDR2 (germline): MNHEY, SVGEGT. The CDR3 spans 14 residues. The CDR3, as DNA: TGTGCCAGCAGTTACATCGGGGCGCAGTACGAGCAGTACTTC. Residues: CASSYIGAQYEQYF.

Ten or more counts support this clonotype. V and J are TRBV6-5 and TRBJ1-1; no reliable D call. Per the germline V gene, CDR1 is MNHEY and CDR2 is SVGAGI. V gave up 0 bases and J gave up 4 bases, with 12 bases separating them. This CDR3 region has 15 residues. The CDR3 DNA follows: TGTGCCAGCAGTTACTCTGGGAATTCGGGCACTGAAGCTTTCTTT. It specifies CASSYSGNSGTEAFF.

The chain links TRBV4-1 to TRBJ2-5; D is perhaps TRBD1 or TRBD2 (5 bases each). The ends were cut back, 0 bases at V and 0 bases at J, with 5 bases in the middle. The germline V gene has CDR1 MGHRA and CDR2 YSYEKL. The CDR3 has 14 residues. The CDR3 DNA is TGCGCCAGCAGCCAAGAGGGACACCAAGAGACCCAGTACTTC. This encodes CASSQEGHQETQYF.

This clonotype showed up many times. Here the CDR3 reads CAISTGTGDSHGYTF. CDR3 DNA sequence: TGTGCCATCAGTACAGGGACAGGAGATTCTCATGGCTACACCTTC. The chain recombines TRBV10-3 with TRBJ1-2; 8 bases are shared with TRBD1. Germline V lookup: CDR1 ENHRY, CDR2 SYGVKD. With 5 bases clipped from V and 6 bases from J, the junction kept 11 bases outside the gene matches. The CDR3 contains 15 residues.

The chain carries TRBV27 and TRBJ2-7, with 10 bases fitting TRBD1. CDR1 and CDR2 from the germline V gene are MNHEY and SMNVEV (reference sequence). CDR3 length: 14 residues. With 6 bases clipped from V and 2 bases from J, the junction kept 4 bases outside the gene matches. CDR3 loop: CASSGDRGPYEQYF. The CDR3 DNA is TGTGCCAGCAGCGGGGACAGGGGTCCCTACGAGCAGTACTTC.

This clonotype was recorded many times. The chain couples TRBV7-2 to TRBJ1-2; D is undetermined. The CDR3 is 16 residues long. Germline-derived CDR1 and CDR2 are SGHTA and FQGNSA. The germline V and J ends were trimmed by 5 bases and 0 bases, with 16 bases remaining between them. CDR3 amino acids: CASSPRQLYANYGYTF. Written as DNA, the CDR3 is TGTGCCAGCAGCCCCCGACAACTTTACGCTAACTATGGCTACACCTTC.

This clonotype was counted ten times or more. This sequence joins TRBV6-2 or TRBV6-3 and TRBJ1-2; tentatively, D is TRBD1 (6 bases). Trimming left V 0 bases short and J 6 bases short, with 11 bases between. The CDR3 length is 14 residues. Germline CDR1 MNHEY, CDR2 SVGEGT. CDR3 coding DNA: TGTGCCAGCAGTTACTCTGCAGGGGTTGATGGCTACACCTTC. Its translation is CASSYSAGVDGYTF.

This clonotype has ten or more counts. The rearrangement joins TRBV28 to TRBJ1-1; D is perhaps TRBD1 (5 bases). The CDR3 runs to 15 residues. V lost 7 bases, J lost 2 bases, and 17 bases lay in between. Germline CDR1 and CDR2: MDHEN and SYDVKM. In DNA, the CDR3 is TGTGCCAGCACCCCGCGGGGGGGTCTTAACACTGAAGCTTTCTTT. This translates into CASTPRGGLNTEAFF.

J is TRBJ1-1 and V is TRBV20-1; TRBD1 agrees at 7 bases. Unmatched junction bases numbered 8, after V lost 3 bases and J lost 4 bases. CDR1 DFQATT and CDR2 SNEGSKA come from the germline V gene (reference sequence). The CDR3 runs to 14 residues. The CDR3 is CSASIPGQVTEAFF. The CDR3 DNA is TGCAGTGCTAGCATCCCAGGACAGGTCACTGAAGCTTTCTTT.

This clonotype is a singleton in its sample. This chain links TRBV7-2 with TRBJ2-7; D is tentatively TRBD1 or TRBD2 (6 bases each). This CDR3 spans 19 amino acids. V gave up 2 bases and J gave up 2 bases, with 25 bases separating them. CDR1 SGHTA and CDR2 FQGNSA come from the germline V gene. As DNA, the CDR3 is TGTGCCAGCAGCTTAAGGTGGGGGGCCCGGGGTTCGGGTACCTACGAGCAGTACTTC. Amino acids: CASSLRWGARGSGTYEQYF.

The chain combines TRBV2 with TRBJ2-7; no clear D. The CDR3 is 11 residues long. Germline CDR1 reads SNHLY; CDR2 reads FYNNEI. Trimming took 7 bases from V and 4 from J, leaving 8 bases between them. CDR3 in amino acids: CASTWEYEQYF. The CDR3, as DNA: TGTGCCAGCACCTGGGAATACGAGCAGTACTTC.

This clonotype was recorded a few times. V gene TRBV5-1 combines with J gene TRBJ2-3; D assignment may be TRBD1 or TRBD2 (5 bases each). Trimming took 2 bases from V and 4 from J, leaving 8 bases between them. The CDR3 extends over 13 amino acids. Germline values: CDR1 SGHRS, CDR2 YFSETQ. The CDR3 protein is CASSFQGPDTQYF. In DNA, the CDR3 is TGCGCCAGCAGCTTTCAGGGACCAGATACGCAGTATTTT. Based on the CDR3 plus reference TRBV5-1 and TRBJ2-3, the full variable domain is KAGVTQTPRYLIKTRGQQVTLSCSPISGHRSVSWYQQTPGQGLQFLFEYFSETQRNKGNFPGRFSGRQFSNSRSEMNVSTLELGDSALYLCASSFQGPDTQYFGPGTRLTVL.

This clonotype was counted many times. V and J are TRBV27 and TRBJ1-5; the match to TRBD1 covers 10 bases. The CDR3 spans 16 residues. J lost 3 bases, V lost 5 bases, and 7 bases had no gene match. The germline CDR1 and CDR2 sequences are MNHEY and SMNVEV (reference sequence). CDR3 DNA sequence: TGTGCCAGCAGTATAAGACAGGGGGCCGTCAATCAGCCCCAGCATTTT. It specifies CASSIRQGAVNQPQHF.

This clonotype was observed once. This could be a read error, since a much larger clone is one nucleotide away. The rearrangement joins TRBV28 to TRBJ2-1; D is uncertain. The V end was cut by 6 bases, the J end by 10 bases, with 16 bases between. This CDR3 region has 13 residues. Germline loops: CDR1 MDHEN, CDR2 SYDVKM. CDR3 loop: CASRVTATYEQFF. The CDR3 region has the DNA TGTGCCAGCAGAGTTACGGCAACCTACGAGCAGTTCTTC.

With regard to this clonotype: A much more abundant neighbour one base away suggests this may be a read error. The chain links TRBV6-2 or TRBV6-3 to TRBJ1-1; possible D gene TRBD1, 5 bases. Per germline, CDR1 MNHEY and CDR2 SVGEGT. The length of the CDR3 is 13 residues. V shed 6 bases and J shed 4 bases, with 12 bases lying between them. The DNA of the CDR3 is TGTGCCAGCAGCCCCTCGGGGGGCACTGAAGCTTTCTTT. Its translation is CASSPSGGTEAFF.

A few counts support this clonotype. The rearrangement links TRBV7-2 to TRBJ2-1; possible D gene TRBD2, 6 bases. Germline CDR1 SGHTA, CDR2 FQGNSA. Trimming shortened V by 5 bases and J by 6 bases, and 17 bases separated the two germline ends. The CDR3 totals 15 residues. The CDR3 bases are TGTGCCAGCAGCCTACTAAGCGGGCACCGCAATGAGCAGTTCTTC. It codes for CASSLLSGHRNEQFF.

In this sample, this clonotype turned up many times. V gene TRBV6-2 or TRBV6-3 combines with J gene TRBJ1-1; the D is unclear. V lost 3 bases to trimming and J lost 5 bases, with 16 bases between them. Germline V gene lookup returns CDR1 MNHEY and CDR2 SVGEGT. The CDR3 covers 15 residues. The CDR3 nucleotides read TGTGCCAGCAGTTATAAGGCCTTTCGAGGTACTGAAGCTTTCTTT. Translated: CASSYKAFRGTEAFF.

On this clonotype: This may come from a read error, since a much larger clone is one base off. The rearrangement uses TRBV6-5 and TRBJ2-4; D uncertain. Germline values: CDR1 MNHEY, CDR2 SVGAGI. The CDR3 runs 10 residues. The CDR3 sequence is CASGKNIKYF. CDR3 coding DNA: TGTGCTTCGGGCAAAAACATTAAGTACTTC.

The V call is TRBV7-2, the J call TRBJ2-1; D gene ambiguous. Germline CDR1 and CDR2: SGHTA and FQGNSA. Trimming removed 5 bases from V and 10 bases from J, with 15 bases in between. This CDR3 has 13 residues. CDR3 nucleotides: TGTGCCAGCAGCCTTAGGTGGGGTGACGAGCAGTTCTTC. Translation: CASSLRWGDEQFF.

The chain has TRBV20-1 and TRBJ2-1; 10 nucleotides match TRBD2. The CDR3 runs 16 residues. CDR1 is DFQATT and CDR2 is SNEGSKA in the germline V gene (reference sequence). V trimming: 1 base; J trimming: 3 bases; junction bases outside the gene matches: 6. The CDR3 reads CSARVPASGSYNEQFF. CDR3 coding DNA: TGCAGTGCTAGAGTCCCGGCTAGCGGGAGCTACAATGAGCAGTTCTTC.

There are a few counts of this clonotype. The chain joins TRBV20-1 to TRBJ2-3; no definite D call. This CDR3 is built from 11 residues. Deletions cut 5 bases from V and 3 bases from J, with 6 bases between. Germline assignment: CDR1 DFQATT and CDR2 SNEGSKA (reference sequence). The CDR3 spells CSAPRTDTQYF. The CDR3 DNA follows: TGCAGTGCTCCCCGAACAGATACGCAGTATTTT.

For this clonotype: It may be a read error: a sequence one base away is much more abundant. This sequence joins TRBV6-6 and TRBJ2-1; the D gene is possibly TRBD1 (5 bases). This CDR3 region has 14 residues. Germline V gene sequence: CDR1 MNHNY, CDR2 SVGAGI (reference sequence). The CDR3 is CANSYSFQGHEQFF. The CDR3 bases are TGTGCCAACAGTTACTCGTTCCAGGGCCATGAGCAGTTCTTC.

The chain couples TRBV4-1 to TRBJ2-3; 10 bases agree with TRBD2. With V trimmed by 1 base and J by 7 bases, 14 bases remained unmatched. The CDR3 is 18 residues long. The V gene's germline CDR1 is MGHRA and CDR2 YSYEKL. The CDR3 reads CASSQARGPSGSWYTQYF. The CDR3, as DNA: TGCGCCAGCAGCCAAGCCCGAGGTCCTAGCGGGAGTTGGTATACGCAGTATTTT.

As regards this clonotype: A much larger clonotype is one base distant, so this may be a read error. The V gene is TRBV6-2 or TRBV6-3, the J gene TRBJ1-5; 8 nucleotides line up with TRBD1. The CDR3 sequence is 15 residues long. The germline V gene encodes CDR1 MNHEY and CDR2 SVGEGT. CDR3 loop: CASSWTGNGNKPQHF. CDR3 sequence (DNA): TGTGCCAGCAGCTGGACAGGGAATGGCAATAAGCCCCAGCATTTT.